This T cell receptor beta chain was obtained from a study of blood T cell repertoires in COVID-19. Produced via immunoSEQ multiplex PCR; TCRdb's table is partial and in-frame only. The sample lists tens of thousands of clones, approximately 86% seen once, with around 27% in the top ten. V trimming: 2 bases; J trimming: 6 bases; junction bases outside the gene matches: 3. Germline assignment: CDR1 ENHRY and CDR2 SYGVKD. CDR3 length: 14 amino acids. The chain couples TRBV10-3 to TRBJ2-3; 9 positions agree with TRBD2. This TCR was recovered from a woman aged 80 or over with acute or convalescent COVID-19. Material for sequencing was peripheral blood. Written as DNA, the CDR3 is TGTGCCATCAGTGAGACCAGCGGGGGGGATACGCAGTATTTT. Protein product: CAISETSGGDTQYF.